The clone carrying this T cell receptor beta chain was observed many times. Its cognate antigen is unknown. This specimen comes from a study of T-cell reconstitution after alpha-beta-depleted transplantation in children. Molecular barcoding with unique molecular identifiers was used for the TCRbeta library. TCRdb analysed the PCR reads with MiXCR anew, one entry per CDR3 protein. The data hold 95,000 to 150,000 distinct CDR3 sequences, with more than 20% observed a single time. Study findings and constraints: From newly produced T cells came most of the T-cell counts and diversity one year after transplant.

V was shortened by 4 bases and J by 3 bases, with 16 bases between the two germline ends. This CDR3 spans 16 amino acids. The chain links TRBV12-3 or TRBV12-4 to TRBJ2-1; TRBD1 is a possible D gene (5 bases). The sequence came from a male patient aged 2 to 10 who had a stem cell transplant for chronic granulomatous disease, so the T cells may come from the graft donor. The sequenced sample was PBMCs, mostly from graft donor cells, obtained 180 days after TCRalphabeta/CD19-depleted stem cell transplant. The CDR3 protein is CASSWGRRLDYNEQFF. Written as DNA, the CDR3 is TGTGCCAGCAGTTGGGGCCGTCGCTTAGACTACAATGAGCAGTTCTTC.